Sequencing of this T cell receptor (beta chain) was carried out in a study of Ad26.COV2.S vaccination and SARS-CoV-2 variants. As to treatment: 19 received Ad26.COV2.S at low or high dose, single or two shots; 5 received placebo; per-sample allocation not given. Material that was analyzed had been drawn on day 63 after the first vaccine or placebo injection. The CDR3 is 14 amino acids. Study-level findings and limits: Estimates derived from TCR breadth and depth analyses may have underestimated total T cell responses. Breadth measured for non-spike TCRs was similar across vaccine and placebo recipients. Those who received the vaccine showed greater spike-specific TCR breadth than those given placebo.

Concerning this clone: Its antigen remains unidentified.

The method was immunoSEQ multiplex PCR; TCRdb's version includes in-frame clones alone and lacks a portion of them. The sample lists hundreds of thousands of clones; about 90% were seen once. The chain recombines TRBV21-1 with TRBJ2-3; TRBD2, as called in the table, went unchecked against the DNA. TRBV21-1 is a pseudogene segment. This receptor was taken from a person aged 18-65 years who received the Ad26.COV2.S COVID-19 vaccine or a placebo. The material was peripheral blood, obtained in a trial of Ad26.COV2.S vaccine versus placebo. The CDR3 region is CASLSGGAKDTQYF. In nucleotides, the CDR3 is TGTGCCAGCCTAAGCGGGGGGGCTAAGGATACGCAGTATTTT.